Below, 21 T cell receptor beta chains from the same sample are listed, as sequenced in a study of cytomegalovirus exposure and HLA in healthy donors. Use of 60 Vbeta and 13 Jbeta primers characterized the PCR. Only in-frame clones appear in the TCRdb table, and some are missing; sequencing was by immunoSEQ multiplex PCR. The sample shows about 94,000 clones, about 80% of them seen only once. The sequenced sample was PBMCs. Receptors originate from a male donor in good health and CMV-seronegative.

The genes are TRBV28 and TRBJ1-1; D not certain. The CDR3 is made up of 15 amino acids. V shed 2 bases and J shed 0 bases, with 10 bases lying between them. Germline CDR1 reads MDHEN; CDR2 reads SYDVKM. The CDR3 loop reads CASSLVRALNTEAFF. Here the CDR3 DNA reads TGTGCCAGCAGTTTAGTGAGGGCGCTGAACACTGAAGCTTTCTTT.

The V and J genes are TRBV7-2 and TRBJ1-5, with a possible D match to TRBD1 (6 bases). The germline V and J ends were trimmed by 5 bases and 2 bases, with 10 bases remaining between them. CDR3 size: 14 residues. The germline CDR1 and CDR2 sequences are SGHTA and FQGNSA. The CDR3 nucleotides are TGTGCCAGCAGCCCCCCAGGGGGCAATCAGCCCCAGCATTTT. Amino acid sequence: CASSPPGGNQPQHF.

This clone appeared a few times. The chain links TRBV19 to TRBJ2-1, with D perhaps matching TRBD2 (6 bases). With 5 bases removed from V and 8 bases from J, the gap between germline ends came to 19 bases. CDR1 LNHDA and CDR2 SQIVND come from the germline V gene (reference sequence). The CDR3 extends over 15 amino acids. The CDR3 nucleotides read TGTGCCAGTAGTCCCCCGGAGCTCGGGGGACATGAGCAGTTCTTC. Translated: CASSPPELGGHEQFF.

The rearrangement joins TRBV5-1 to TRBJ1-1, with 7 bases that match TRBD1. In germline, CDR1 is SGHRS, CDR2 YFSETQ. V shed 0 bases and J 4 bases; nucleotides not matched to a gene: 3. The CDR3 is 14 residues long. The CDR3: CASSLGGGVTEAFF. The DNA for the CDR3 is TGCGCCAGCAGCTTGGGAGGGGGCGTCACTGAAGCTTTCTTT. The full variable domain, rest sourced from reference TRBV5-1 and TRBJ1-1, is KAGVTQTPRYLIKTRGQQVTLSCSPISGHRSVSWYQQTPGQGLQFLFEYFSETQRNKGNFPGRFSGRQFSNSRSEMNVSTLELGDSALYLCASSLGGGVTEAFFGQGTRLTVV.

This clone was seen a few times. V is TRBV2 and J is TRBJ1-4; 9 bases fit TRBD1. Per the germline V gene, CDR1 is SNHLY and CDR2 is FYNNEI. The length of the CDR3 is 15 residues. V lost 8 bases and J lost 5; bases outside the gene matches: 9. CDR3 in amino acids: CASPLGTGSNEKLFF. CDR3 in DNA: TGTGCCAGCCCGCTGGGGACAGGGTCGAATGAAAAACTGTTTTTT.

V is TRBV7-2 and J is TRBJ2-7; D uncertain. Germline values: CDR1 SGHTA, CDR2 FQGNSA. CDR3 size: 13 residues. V was cut by 5 bases and J by 3 bases, with 11 bases left in between. DNA for the CDR3: TGTGCCAGCAGCGCGGCAGCTCACTACGAGCAGTACTTC. Translating gives CASSAAAHYEQYF.

The gene calls are TRBV28 and TRBJ2-5; D may be TRBD2 (6 bases). The end of the DNA aligns better with TRBJ2-7, so the J call may be wrong. Germline CDR1 MDHEN, CDR2 SYDVKM. CDR3 length: 14 amino acids. CDR3 bases: TGTGCCAGCAGTTTAGGGACTCTCGCCTACGAGCAGTACTTC. Translating it yields CASSLGTLAYEQYF.

The rearrangement joins TRBV6-5 to TRBJ2-3; 12 positions match TRBD2. V shed 2 bases and J 7 bases; nucleotides not matched to a gene: 7. There are 16 residues in the CDR3. Looked up from germline, CDR1 is MNHEY and CDR2 is SVGAGI. The CDR3: CASSYLTSGRTNTQYF. CDR3 sequence (DNA): TGTGCCAGCAGTTACCTGACTAGCGGGAGAACGAATACGCAGTATTTT.

V is TRBV27 and J is TRBJ2-2; TRBD2 agrees at 8 bases. With 5 bases clipped from V and 5 bases from J, the junction kept 16 bases outside the gene matches. The CDR3 spans 18 residues. Germline values: CDR1 MNHEY, CDR2 SMNVEV (reference sequence). The CDR3 coding sequence is TGTGCCAGCAGTAGGCGAATCGGGGGGGGTACGACTACCGGGGAGCTGTTTTTT. This sequence encodes CASSRRIGGGTTTGELFF.

The J gene is TRBJ1-2, the V gene TRBV20-1; D unclear. The germline V gene has CDR1 DFQATT and CDR2 SNEGSKA (reference sequence). The ends were cut back, 3 bases at V and 3 bases at J, with 5 bases in the middle. This CDR3 has 11 amino acids. The CDR3 spells CSAREHYGYTF. Written as DNA, the CDR3 is TGCAGTGCTAGGGAGCACTATGGCTACACCTTC.

The chain has TRBV10-3 and TRBJ1-4, with D possibly matching TRBD1 (6 bases). The CDR3 runs 13 residues. Per the germline V gene, CDR1 is ENHRY and CDR2 is SYGVKD. Deletions cut 6 bases from V and 8 bases from J, with 13 bases between. The CDR3 sequence is CAIRDRSGEKLFF. The CDR3 DNA is TGTGCCATCAGAGACAGGTCTGGGGAAAAACTGTTTTTT.

A word on this clone: A read error likely explains this, since a far larger clone differs by one base. The V gene is TRBV11-2, the J gene TRBJ2-6; D is possibly TRBD1 (5 bases). The CDR3 has 16 amino acids. The germline V gene has CDR1 SGHAT and CDR2 FQNNGV. CDR3 bases: TGCGCCAGCAGCCAAGATTCGAGCTCTGGGGCCAACGGCCTGACTTTC. Protein: CASSQDSSSGANGLTF.

The rearrangement joins TRBV10-1 to TRBJ2-1; 7 bases match TRBD2. This CDR3 is built from 16 residues. The V segment lost 8 bases and the J segment 4 bases; nucleotides outside the gene matches: 14. The germline V gene has CDR1 WNHNN and CDR2 SYGVQD (reference sequence). The CDR3 nucleotides are TGCGCCAGCTCCTCTATTGAGGCGGGAGCGTACAATGAGCAGTTCTTC. It codes for CASSSIEAGAYNEQFF.

The genes are TRBV19 and TRBJ2-2, with 7 positions matching TRBD1. The CDR3 has 16 amino acids. J gave up 1 base and V 5 bases, and 7 bases lay outside the gene matches. Germline V gene lookup returns CDR1 LNHDA and CDR2 SQIVND (reference sequence). The DNA for the CDR3 is TGTGCCAGTAGTTCCACCAGGGACAGGAACACCGGGGAGCTGTTTTTT. Translation gives CASSSTRDRNTGELFF.

The chain employs TRBV18 and TRBJ2-2, with D tentatively TRBD2 (6 bases). V lost 3 bases to trimming and J lost 1 base, with 18 bases between them. Germline V gene data show CDR1 as KGHSH and CDR2 as LQKENI. CDR3 length equals 18 residues. The CDR3: CASSPLIGGALNTGELFF. CDR3 DNA: TGTGCCAGCTCACCTTTAATCGGGGGTGCTTTGAACACCGGGGAGCTGTTTTTT.

The gene calls are TRBV19 and TRBJ1-5; 8 nucleotides align to TRBD1. The CDR3 contains 18 residues. V lost 4 bases, J lost 9 bases, and 20 bases stayed unmatched. Germline-derived CDR1 and CDR2 are LNHDA and SQIVND (reference sequence). The CDR3 loop is CASSKGAQDRGPLRPQHF. CDR3 DNA: TGTGCCAGTAGTAAAGGGGCTCAAGACAGGGGTCCTTTGAGGCCCCAGCATTTT.

In this sample, this clone turned up a few times. The gene calls are TRBV4-1 and TRBJ2-1, with 10 nucleotides matching TRBD2. The germline V gene has CDR1 MGHRA and CDR2 YSYEKL. The ends lost 0 bases at V and 6 bases at J; junction bases unmatched: 5. CDR3 length: 16 residues. CDR3 bases: TGCGCCAGCAGCCAAGATCGATCTAGCGGGGGCAATGAGCAGTTCTTC. It is translated as CASSQDRSSGGNEQFF.

The chain has TRBV14 and TRBJ2-1, with no clear D. Germline CDR1 is SGHDN and CDR2 is FVKESK. V was trimmed by 5 bases and J by 4 bases, leaving 6 bases between them. This CDR3 has 12 residues. The CDR3 protein is CASSTNYNEQFF. In DNA, the CDR3 is TGTGCCAGCAGCACTAATTACAATGAGCAGTTCTTC.

This sequence joins TRBV19 and TRBJ1-1, with no clear D. This CDR3 is built from 14 residues. In germline, CDR1 is LNHDA, CDR2 SQIVND (reference sequence). Trimming shortened V by 5 bases and J by 10 bases, and 20 bases separated the two germline ends. The chain's CDR3 is CASSPFGEPTGAFF. In DNA, the CDR3 is TGTGCCAGTAGTCCCTTCGGGGAACCAACCGGAGCTTTCTTT.

This chain links TRBV10-3 with TRBJ2-3; 10 nucleotides match TRBD2. The CDR3 contains 17 residues. In germline, CDR1 is ENHRY, CDR2 SYGVKD. V lost 0 bases, J lost 1 base, and 4 bases stayed unmatched. Written as DNA, the CDR3 is TGTGCCATCAGTGAGTCGAAGCGGGGGGGCGGCACAGATACGCAGTATTTT. It yields the protein CAISESKRGGGTDTQYF.

This rearrangement joins TRBV5-8 to TRBJ1-1; possible D gene TRBD1, 5 bases. This CDR3 has 16 amino acids. The germline gives CDR1 SGHTS, CDR2 YDEGEE. V lost 4 bases, J lost 1 base, and 17 bases lay in between. The CDR3 DNA reads as TGTGCCAGCAGCGGTAAGGGGAACGATGCGAACACTGAAGCTTTCTTT. This codes for CASSGKGNDANTEAFF.